The rows below give T cell receptor beta chains drawn from one sample of a study of untreated major depressive disorder. The method was immunoSEQ multiplex PCR; TCRdb's version includes in-frame clones alone and lacks a portion of them. The table has around 23,000 clones, about 91% seen once; the top ten hold about 0.75%. Input material: CD4+ T cells from PBMCs. The receptors derive from a young woman with major depressive disorder. Each CDR3 is given with its conserved first and last residue. Each record gives: D gene, J gene, V gene, CDR3 protein. A D gene is named only where the DNA matches it firmly.

D: -; J: TRBJ1-2; V: TRBV4-3; CDR3: CASSQVGRGGSGYTF
D: -; J: TRBJ1-5; V: TRBV5-5; CDR3: CASSNDRVTNQPQHF
D: -; J: TRBJ2-2; V: TRBV18; CDR3: CASRNTGELFF
D: TRBD1; J: TRBJ2-2; V: TRBV5-4; CDR3: CASSSEDRGGTGELFF
D: TRBD1; J: TRBJ2-5; V: TRBV15; CDR3: CATSINRGFGETQYF
D: TRBD1; J: TRBJ1-4; V: TRBV7-8; CDR3: CASSRAGQGAPVEKLFF
D: TRBD1; J: TRBJ1-1; V: TRBV27; CDR3: CASSLWDRVNTEAFF
D: -; J: TRBJ1-5; V: TRBV2; CDR3: CASSRDLGNQPQHF
D: -; J: TRBJ2-5; V: TRBV25-1; CDR3: CASSEGSAVQETQYF
D: -; J: TRBJ2-6; V: TRBV4-3; CDR3: CASSYRPSGANVLTF
D: -; J: TRBJ1-2; V: TRBV5-1; CDR3: CASRTGALDGYTF
D: -; J: TRBJ2-1; V: TRBV6-6; CDR3: CASSIADSSYNEQFF
D: -; J: TRBJ1-2; V: TRBV7-9; CDR3: CASSTGTVDGYTF
D: TRBD1; J: TRBJ2-7; V: TRBV5-4; CDR3: CASSYTGQATRDQYF
D: TRBD2; J: TRBJ2-5; V: TRBV2; CDR3: CASRISGGDRETQYF
D: TRBD2; J: TRBJ2-1; V: TRBV6-6; CDR3: CASGWKKAGDNEQFF
D: -; J: TRBJ1-2; V: TRBV7-8; CDR3: CASSLADTPNYGYTF
D: -; J: TRBJ2-7; V: TRBV5-4; CDR3: CASSQGRGLYEQYF
D: -; J: TRBJ1-2; V: TRBV7-8; CDR3: CASSSDSHYGYTF
D: -; J: TRBJ2-3; V: TRBV29-1; CDR3: CSVEYSGGTDTQYF
D: -; J: TRBJ2-2; V: TRBV2; CDR3: CASSEWEARQNTGELFF
D: -; J: TRBJ2-5; V: TRBV29-1; CDR3: CSVEELVGGETQYF
D: -; J: TRBJ2-3; V: TRBV27; CDR3: CASSLGRFDTQYF
D: -; J: TRBJ2-5; V: TRBV6-6; CDR3: CASSRRLETQYF
D: TRBD1; J: TRBJ1-1; V: TRBV19; CDR3: CASSRGQIMMNTEAFF
D: TRBD1; J: TRBJ2-1; V: TRBV5-1; CDR3: CASSARQGGLGEQFF
D: TRBD1; J: TRBJ2-1; V: TRBV6-1; CDR3: CASILGQSSYNEQFF
D: TRBD1; J: TRBJ2-2; V: TRBV19; CDR3: CASRGQGYTGELFF
D: -; J: TRBJ2-2; V: TRBV4-1; CDR3: CASSHVHGELFF
D: -; J: TRBJ2-5; V: TRBV9; CDR3: CASSTPQGGQETQYF
D: -; J: TRBJ1-5; V: TRBV29-1; CDR3: CSVTLDSNQPQHF
D: TRBD1; J: TRBJ2-7; V: TRBV6-6; CDR3: CASSYGTGSLNEQYF
D: TRBD2; J: TRBJ2-1; V: TRBV11-3; CDR3: CASSHTGLTNEQFF
D: -; J: TRBJ1-5; V: TRBV7-2; CDR3: CASSLARLSNQPQHF
D: -; J: TRBJ2-2; V: TRBV5-1; CDR3: CASSLGNTGELFF
D: -; J: TRBJ1-5; V: TRBV10-3; CDR3: CASGGTINQPQHF
D: TRBD1; J: TRBJ2-5; V: TRBV5-1; CDR3: CASSLQGTDGTQYF
D: -; J: TRBJ2-1; V: TRBV11-2; CDR3: CASRKEIGNEQFF
D: -; J: TRBJ1-6; V: TRBV5-4; CDR3: CASSLMNSPLHF
D: TRBD2; J: TRBJ2-1; V: TRBV7-8; CDR3: CASSKTSGREQFF
D: TRBD1; J: TRBJ1-2; V: TRBV29-1; CDR3: CSAGQDDGYTF
D: -; J: TRBJ1-2; V: TRBV4-3; CDR3: CASSQEATWGGAGYTF
D: TRBD1; J: TRBJ1-2; V: TRBV18; CDR3: CASSPPTGQGVYGYTF